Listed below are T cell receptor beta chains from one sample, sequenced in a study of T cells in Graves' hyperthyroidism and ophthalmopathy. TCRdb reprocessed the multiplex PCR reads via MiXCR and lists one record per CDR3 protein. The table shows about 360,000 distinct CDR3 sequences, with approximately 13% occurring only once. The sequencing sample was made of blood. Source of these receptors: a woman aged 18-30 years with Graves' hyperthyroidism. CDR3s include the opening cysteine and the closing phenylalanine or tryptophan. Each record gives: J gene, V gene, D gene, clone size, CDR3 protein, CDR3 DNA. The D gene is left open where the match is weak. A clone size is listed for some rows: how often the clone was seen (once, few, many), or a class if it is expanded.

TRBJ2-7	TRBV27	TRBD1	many	CASTSDRDHEQYF	TGTGCCAGCACTTCAGACAGGGATCACGAGCAGTACTTC
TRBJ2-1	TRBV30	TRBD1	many	CASSSHRPGQGIGEQFF	TGTGCCTCCTCATCCCATAGGCCGGGACAGGGGATAGGGGAGCAGTTCTTC
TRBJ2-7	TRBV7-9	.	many	CASTGPGTPAPYEQYF	TGTGCCAGCACCGGACCCGGGACTCCAGCGCCGTACGAGCAGTACTTC
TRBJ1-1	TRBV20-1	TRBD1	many	CSARPNRGRSMNTEAFF	TGCAGTGCTAGGCCGAACAGGGGGAGGTCCATGAACACTGAAGCTTTCTTT
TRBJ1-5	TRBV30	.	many	CAASTGTATQPQHF	TGTGCCGCTTCTACCGGGACGGCAACTCAGCCCCAGCATTTT
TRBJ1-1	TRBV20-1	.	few	CRAGTQTGNTEAFF	TGCAGAGCAGGAACCCAGACAGGGAACACTGAAGCTTTCTTT
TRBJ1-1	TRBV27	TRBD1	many	CASSLGDRVRRVNEAFF	TGTGCCAGCAGTTTAGGGGACAGGGTACGACGGGTGAATGAAGCTTTCTTT
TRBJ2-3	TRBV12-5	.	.	CASGSQADTQYF	TGTGCTAGTGGGTCGCAAGCAGATACGCAGTATTTT
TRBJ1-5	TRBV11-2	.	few	CASSTIKGGSVKDQPQHF	TGTGCCAGCAGCACGATAAAGGGGGGAAGTGTGAAAGATCAGCCCCAGCATTTT
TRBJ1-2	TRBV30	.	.	CACPRYSDYGYTF	TGTGCCTGCCCGAGGTACAGCGACTATGGCTACACCTTC
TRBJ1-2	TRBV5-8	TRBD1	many	CATARTGLYYGYTF	TGTGCCACCGCCCGGACAGGGCTGTACTATGGCTACACCTTC
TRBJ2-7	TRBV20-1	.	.	CSARKTGTQVYEQYF	TGCAGTGCTAGAAAGACCGGGACTCAGGTCTACGAGCAGTACTTC
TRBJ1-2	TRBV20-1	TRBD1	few	CSALPLPSGGYGYTF	TGCAGTGCTCTTCCCCTACCATCAGGGGGATATGGCTACACCTTC
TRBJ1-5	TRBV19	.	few	CATLRRADISNQPQHF	TGTGCCACACTCCGACGGGCTGATATTAGCAATCAGCCCCAGCATTTT
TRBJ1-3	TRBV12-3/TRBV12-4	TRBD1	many	CASSRIYRGLGNTIYF	TGTGCCAGCAGCCGCATATACAGGGGGCTGGGAAACACCATATATTTT
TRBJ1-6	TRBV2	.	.	CASSDSGGFRSPLHF	TGTGCCAGCAGTGATTCAGGAGGGTTTAGGTCACCCCTCCACTTT
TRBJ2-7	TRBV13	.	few	CASSFPVRSYEQYF	TGTGCCAGCAGCTTTCCAGTCAGATCGTACGAGCAGTACTTC
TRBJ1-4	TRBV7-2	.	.	CASSQDSTTTTNEKLFF	TGTGCCAGCAGCCAGGACAGCACGACGACAACTAATGAAAAACTGTTTTTT
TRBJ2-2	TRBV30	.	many	CAGAPANTGELFF	TGTGCCGGAGCCCCTGCGAACACCGGGGAGCTGTTTTTT
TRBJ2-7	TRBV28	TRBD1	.	CASNRPRGLVYEQYF	TGTGCCAGCAATCGCCCCAGGGGGCTAGTCTACGAGCAGTACTTC
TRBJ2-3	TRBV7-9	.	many	CASSLLAEAGTQYF	TGTGCCAGCAGCTTGTTAGCGGAGGCCGGCACGCAGTATTTT
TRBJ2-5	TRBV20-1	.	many	CSARDRARQETQYF	TGCAGTGCTAGAGATCGGGCTAGGCAAGAGACCCAGTACTTC
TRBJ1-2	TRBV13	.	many	CASSLGWRTNYGYTF	TGTGCCAGCAGCTTAGGCTGGAGGACCAACTATGGCTACACCTTC
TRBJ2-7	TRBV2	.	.	CASSYQSGSAEQYF	TGTGCCAGCAGTTATCAATCGGGGTCAGCGGAGCAGTACTTC
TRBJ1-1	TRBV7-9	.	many	CASSPWGLLEGTEAFF	TGTGCCAGCAGCCCCTGGGGTCTGTTGGAGGGCACTGAAGCTTTCTTT
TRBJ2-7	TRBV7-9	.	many	CALLRVEGGTGGEQYF	TGTGCCCTCCTGCGCGTCGAGGGAGGCACCGGGGGCGAGCAGTACTTC
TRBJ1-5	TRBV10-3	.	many	CAISESVGQGQPQHF	TGTGCCATCAGTGAGTCTGTTGGGCAGGGTCAGCCCCAGCATTTT
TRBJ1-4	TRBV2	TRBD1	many	CAVEKGADEKLFF	TGTGCCGTTGAAAAGGGGGCGGATGAAAAACTGTTTTTT
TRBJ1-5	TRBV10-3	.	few	CAISERGVSNQPQHF	TGTGCCATCAGTGAGCGGGGAGTGAGCAATCAGCCCCAGCATTTT
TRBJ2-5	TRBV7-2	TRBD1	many	CASSGRQGFETQYF	TGTGCCAGCAGCGGTCGACAGGGCTTTGAGACCCAGTACTTC
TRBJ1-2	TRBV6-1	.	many	CASSEGSRALGGYTF	TGTGCCAGCAGTGAAGGTTCCAGGGCCCTCGGTGGCTACACCTTC
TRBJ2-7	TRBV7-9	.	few	CASSLDLRVSEQYF	TGTGCCAGCAGCTTAGATTTACGGGTTTCCGAGCAGTACTTC
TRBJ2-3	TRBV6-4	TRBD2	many	CASSLGLSNTDTQYF	TGTGCCAGCAGTCTGGGACTATCTAACACAGATACGCAGTATTTT
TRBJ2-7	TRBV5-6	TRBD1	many	CASSHPGQGYYEQYF	TGTGCCAGCAGCCATCCAGGACAGGGCTACTACGAGCAGTACTTC
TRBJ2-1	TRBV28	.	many	CASRGAVAYNEQFF	TGTGCCAGCAGGGGCGCCGTCGCCTACAATGAGCAGTTCTTC
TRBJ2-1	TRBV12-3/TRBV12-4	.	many	CASTRQEGEQFF	TGTGCCAGCACTCGCCAGGAGGGTGAGCAGTTCTTC
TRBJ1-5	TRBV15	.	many	CATSRDSTGSQPQHF	TGTGCCACCAGCAGAGATTCTACGGGAAGCCAGCCCCAGCATTTT